Listed below are T cell receptor beta chains from one sample, sequenced in a study of blood T cell repertoires in COVID-19. TCRdb's copy holds only in-frame clones and misses some; the assay was immunoSEQ multiplex PCR. In the table there are fewer than 400,000 clones, roughly 90% of which are singletons. The material sequenced was PBMCs or T cells enriched from blood (not recorded which). These receptor sequences come from a woman in her twenties or thirties who had recovered from COVID-19. CDR3s include the opening cysteine and the closing phenylalanine or tryptophan. The order of the fields is V gene, J gene, CDR3 protein.

TRBV19	TRBJ2-3	CASSQVPDTQYF
TRBV7-2	TRBJ1-3	CASSLQGGTGNTIYF
TRBV2	TRBJ1-6	CASSEARTTVTLHF
TRBV7-9	TRBJ2-1	CASRGTPVSYNEQFF
TRBV30	TRBJ2-7	CAWSRRGRSSYEQYF
TRBV7-8	TRBJ2-1	CASSSYGRGNEQFF
TRBV5-1	TRBJ2-7	CASSQGTGVGEQYF
TRBV9	TRBJ1-1	CASSVGTKYMNTEAFF
TRBV18	TRBJ2-7	CASSGPPGRAYEQYF
TRBV29-1	TRBJ2-7	CSVVGGFLYEQYF
TRBV3-1/TRBV3-2	TRBJ2-5	CASARTGETQYF
TRBV6-5	TRBJ2-3	CASFRITSTDTQYF
TRBV7-3	TRBJ2-5	CASSPTGDPGGETQYF
TRBV24-1	TRBJ2-5	CTTSESGLPTETQYF
TRBV7-2	TRBJ1-2	CASSIQGAEGYTF
TRBV24-1	TRBJ2-7	CATSAVTGLGYEQYF
TRBV11-1	TRBJ1-1	CASSLARQGAWDTEAFF
TRBV5-8	TRBJ2-1	CASSLAHDSSQFF
TRBV28	TRBJ2-7	CASSSYTSGLFYEQYF
TRBV7-3	TRBJ2-1	CASSLRETGLWNEQFF
TRBV29-1	TRBJ1-1	CSARDRGTTEAFF
TRBV24-1	TRBJ2-2	CATSEGGGPGTGELFF
TRBV4-2	TRBJ2-1	CASSPLSGRAGEQFF
TRBV7-2	TRBJ2-7	CASSFIGYEQYF
TRBV11-2	TRBJ1-1	CASSLDLTAGPWNTEAFF
TRBV6-5	TRBJ1-1	CASSSLRGRWTEAFF
TRBV5-6	TRBJ1-5	CASSFGGQGRGPQHF
TRBV19	TRBJ1-1	CASLGGTEAFF
TRBV4-1	TRBJ2-1	CASSRLAGTNNEQFF
TRBV4-1	TRBJ2-1	CASSQAERGHNNEQFF
TRBV19	TRBJ2-5	CASSPRISGVGETQYF
TRBV19	TRBJ1-2	CASSIPWGLTGYGYTF
TRBV30	TRBJ1-6	CAYSGTGDSPLHF
TRBV2	TRBJ1-1	CASTPGGQRGARGTEAFF
TRBV7-3	TRBJ2-7	CASSYDRTYEQYF
TRBV5-1	TRBJ1-5	CASSLGGGDKNQPQHF
TRBV3-1/TRBV3-2	TRBJ2-7	CASSPRTGRGSYEQYF
TRBV7-6	TRBJ2-3	CASSWTGVTPTDTQYF
TRBV3-1/TRBV3-2	TRBJ2-1	CASSPTGFTEQFF
TRBV27	TRBJ2-4	CASSLQGLNIQYF
TRBV4-3	TRBJ2-7	CASRSVAGGPLPYEQYF
TRBV7-9	TRBJ1-1	CASSLEWAGGEAFF
TRBV11-2	TRBJ2-5	CASSQPSRGGFQETQYF
TRBV6-2/TRBV6-3	TRBJ2-7	CASSPGQGYYEQYF
TRBV7-9	TRBJ2-7	CASSRTLAWDEQYF
TRBV28	TRBJ2-7	CASSLDATEQYF
TRBV9	TRBJ2-7	CASSVGSQTTYEQYF
TRBV7-3	TRBJ1-1	CASSSYLNTEAFF
TRBV6-5	TRBJ2-7	CASTPTGHEQYF
TRBV28	TRBJ2-1	CASSPGQVNEQFF
TRBV28	TRBJ2-1	CASRISGSANNEQFF